The 12 T cell receptor beta chains listed next were all sequenced from one sample in a study of T and B cells in COVID-19 patients. TRB was amplified from about 240-490 ng of blood genomic DNA. Multiplex PCR with BIOMED2 TRB-A/B primer pools amplified TRB rearrangements. TCRdb re-called the multiplex PCR reads with MiXCR, one entry per CDR3 protein. Of over 6,000 distinct CDR3 sequences listed, around 34% are singletons. The specimen sequenced was blood. These receptors came from a human donor with active COVID-19.

Relative to its sample, this clonotype is medium-sized (0.01 to 0.1%). The genes are TRBV6-5 and TRBJ2-1, with 7 bases that match TRBD2. Germline V gene lookup returns CDR1 MNHEY and CDR2 SVGAGI. The CDR3 runs 13 residues. V lost 2 bases and J lost 15; bases outside the gene matches: 10. CDR3 bases: TGTGCCAGCAGTTACCCCGGGAGGCCGGCCTGGTTCTTC. Residues: CASSYPGRPAWFF.

On this clonotype: Germline is not matched at one junction end, which may reflect a read error. This chain uses TRBV6-5 with TRBJ2-7; D unresolved. The CDR3 is 13 residues long. The germline gives CDR1 MNHEY, CDR2 SVGAGI. CDR3 nucleotides: TGCGCCAGCAGTGTAAAGATATCCTACGAGCAGTACTTC. Its translation is CASSVKISYEQYF.

This chain connects TRBV12-3 or TRBV12-4 to TRBJ1-5; D gene unclear. Trimming shortened V by 5 bases and J by 0 bases, and 11 bases separated the two germline ends. The CDR3 covers 15 residues. CDR3: CASSPRADSNQPQHF. As DNA, the CDR3 is TGTGCCAGCAGTCCCCGGGCAGATAGCAATCAGCCCCAGCATTTT.

This clonotype was counted only a few times. The V and J genes are TRBV27 and TRBJ2-5; D is possibly TRBD1 or TRBD2 (5 bases each). The ends were cut back, 4 bases at V and 4 bases at J, with 16 bases in the middle. Germline V gene lookup returns CDR1 MNHEY and CDR2 SMNVEV (reference sequence). The CDR3 totals 15 residues. This chain's CDR3 is CASSSRFRDRETQYF. DNA for the CDR3: TGTGCCAGCAGTTCAAGATTCCGGGACCGAGAGACCCAGTACTTC.

This chain joins TRBV18 and TRBJ1-1; no definite D call. The CDR3 extends over 13 amino acids. Germline V gene data show CDR1 as KGHSH and CDR2 as LQKENI. V was clipped by 2 bases and J by 1 base, with 5 bases between them. As DNA, the CDR3 is TGTGCCAGCTCACCATTAGGGAACACTGAAGCTTTCTTT. Its protein product is CASSPLGNTEAFF. The complete variable domain, with remaining parts taken from reference TRBV18 and TRBJ1-1, reads NAGVMQNPRHLVRRRGQEARLRCSPMKGHSHVYWYRQLPEEGLKFMVYLQKENIIDESGMPKERFSAEFPKEGPSILRIQQVVRGDSAAYFCASSPLGNTEAFFGQGTRLTVV.

The chain recombines TRBV27 with TRBJ2-3; 7 bases match TRBD2. Unmatched junction bases numbered 6, after V lost 4 bases and J lost 2 bases. CDR3 length equals 15 residues. Germline CDR1 MNHEY, CDR2 SMNVEV (reference sequence). CDR3 sequence: CASSSRRGNTDTQYF. CDR3 sequence (DNA): TGTGCCAGCAGTTCGCGGCGGGGGAACACAGATACGCAGTATTTT.

This sequence joins TRBV10-1 and TRBJ2-1, with a possible D match to TRBD1 (6 bases). The V end lost 1 base, the J end lost 7 bases, and 8 bases lay between the germline ends. The CDR3 is made up of 13 amino acids. Germline V gives CDR1 WNHNN, CDR2 SYGVQD (reference sequence). The CDR3 DNA follows: TGCGCCAGCAGTGAGTTAAGGGGGAATGAGCAGTTCTTC. This gives the protein CASSELRGNEQFF.

This clonotype was detected only a few times. The chain is built from TRBV7-2 and TRBJ2-2; 9 nucleotides line up with TRBD1. The length of the CDR3 is 14 residues. Per the germline V gene, CDR1 is SGHTA and CDR2 is FQGNSA. The V and J ends lost 6 bases and 1 base, in that order; junction bases with no gene match: 0. The CDR3, as DNA: TGTGCCAGCAGGGACAGGGGGAACACCGGGGAGCTGTTTTTT. Translation gives CASRDRGNTGELFF. Full variable domain (rest looked up from reference TRBV7-2 and TRBJ2-2): GAGVSQSPSNKVTEKGKDVELRCDPISGHTALYWYRQSLGQGLEFLIYFQGNSAPDKSGLPSDRFSAERTGGSVSTLTIQRTQQEDSAVYLCASRDRGNTGELFFGEGSRLTVL.

To note about this clonotype: This may be a read error: a much more frequent sequence differs by one nucleotide. J is TRBJ2-3 and V is TRBV27, with 9 bases that match TRBD1. Germline V gene lookup returns CDR1 MNHEY and CDR2 SMNVEV (reference sequence). This CDR3 contains 16 residues. The DNA of the CDR3 is TGTGCCAGCAGTTTACCCGGGACAGGGAGCACAGATACGCGGTATTTT. Its translation is CASSLPGTGSTDTRYF.

The chain couples TRBV12-5 to TRBJ1-3, with D unresolved. The CDR3 totals 15 residues. Germline values: CDR1 LGHNT, CDR2 FRNRAP. The CDR3 region has the DNA TGTGCCAGCAGTAAGGACGGAATCTCTGGAAACACCATATATTTT. Encoded protein: CASSKDGISGNTIYF.

V gene TRBV4-2 combines with J gene TRBJ2-3; the match to TRBD2 covers 9 bases. The CDR3 spans 16 residues. After removal of 0 bases from V and 3 bases from J, the junction contained 4 bases not matched to a gene. Germline V gene data show CDR1 as LGHNA and CDR2 as YNFKEQ. The CDR3 loop reads CASSQDGLAGTDTQYF. CDR3 in DNA: TGTGCCAGCAGCCAAGATGGCCTAGCGGGGACAGATACGCAGTATTTT.

By sample share, this clonotype is medium-sized (0.01 to 0.1%). The junction differs from germline at one of its ends, possibly a read error. This rearrangement joins TRBV12-3 or TRBV12-4 to TRBJ2-2, with a weak D call TRBD2 (6 bases). The length of the CDR3 is 14 residues. The CDR3 region is CASSLAVNTGELFF. As DNA, the CDR3 is TGTGCCAGCAGCTTAGCGGTCAACACCGGGGAGCTGTTTTTT.